This T cell receptor beta chain was documented in a study of cytomegalovirus exposure and HLA in healthy donors. The V end lost 3 bases, the J end lost 0 bases, and 13 bases lay between the germline ends. In germline, CDR1 is SGHNT, CDR2 YYREEE (reference sequence). The CDR3 has 15 residues. Primers for the PCR totalled 60 Vbeta and 13 Jbeta. Some clones are missing from TCRdb's copy, which holds only in-frame ones; the method was immunoSEQ multiplex PCR. The profile shows some 96,000 clones, around four fifths of them singletons. This clone was found a few times. The chain recombines TRBV5-4 with TRBJ2-7; a possible D gene is TRBD2 (5 bases). Sample: PBMCs. This sequence originates from a man aged 35 to 55 in good health and CMV-seronegative. This CDR3 is CASSWERFSSYEQYF. In nucleotides, the CDR3 is TGTGCCAGCAGCTGGGAGCGGTTTAGCTCCTACGAGCAGTACTTC.